This TCR beta chain originates from a study of blood T cells in healthy people across ages. Germline trimming cut 5 bases from V and 1 base from J; bases unmatched to any gene: 7. Germline values: CDR1 SEHNR, CDR2 FQNEAQ (reference sequence). The CDR3 loop spans 15 amino acids. With a J-beta primer mix and a sample-barcoded 5' primer, a second PCR ran roughly 7 to 11 cycles. Per sample, CDR3-containing paired-end reads numbered at least 2.5 million. One entry per CDR3 protein, called by TCRdb with MiXCR from the 5' RACE reads. The sample includes some 560,000 distinct CDR3 sequences, about 26% seen only once; the top ten take 3% to 4%. This sample was also put to use in a study of T cells of mothers and their children. From that paper: The authors found no persistent microchimeric T cell clones.

What was sequenced was blood. This clonotype was obtained from a boy under 10 years old in good health. The chain is built from TRBV7-9 and TRBJ2-7, with 8 bases that match TRBD1. CDR3 region: CASSAFDRGSYEQYF. DNA for the CDR3: TGTGCCAGCAGCGCATTCGACAGGGGATCCTACGAGCAGTACTTC.